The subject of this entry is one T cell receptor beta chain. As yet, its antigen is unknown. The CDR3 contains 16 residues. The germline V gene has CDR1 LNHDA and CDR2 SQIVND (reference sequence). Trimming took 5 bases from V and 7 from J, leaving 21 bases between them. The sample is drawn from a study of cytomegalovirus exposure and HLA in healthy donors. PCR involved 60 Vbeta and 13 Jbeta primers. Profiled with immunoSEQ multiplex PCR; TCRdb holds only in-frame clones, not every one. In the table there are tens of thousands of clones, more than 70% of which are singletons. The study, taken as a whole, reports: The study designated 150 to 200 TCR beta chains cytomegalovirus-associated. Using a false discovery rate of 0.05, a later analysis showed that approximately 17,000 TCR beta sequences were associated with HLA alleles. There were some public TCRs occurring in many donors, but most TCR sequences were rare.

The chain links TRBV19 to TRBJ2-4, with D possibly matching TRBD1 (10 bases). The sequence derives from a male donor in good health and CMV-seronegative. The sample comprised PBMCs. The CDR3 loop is CASSAGGTGAKNIQYF. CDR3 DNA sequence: TGTGCCAGTAGTGCGGGGGGGACAGGGGCAAAGAACATTCAGTACTTC.